The 16 T cell receptor beta chains below were found in one sample sequenced in a study of shared T cell receptors in the human thymus. The table came from immunoSEQ multiplex PCR; TCRdb's copy has only in-frame clones and leaves some out. The sample consists of 500,000 to 550,000 clones, 78% of them appearing once. This sample was shared with a second study, whose subject was human thymus T cells.

What was sequenced was thymocytes. The receptors come from a boy younger than two with a congenital heart defect.

J is TRBJ2-1 and V is TRBV7-2, with 13 bases fitting TRBD2. This CDR3 is built from 16 residues. After removal of 1 base from V and 5 bases from J, the junction contained 2 bases not matched to a gene. Germline CDR1 is SGHTA and CDR2 is FQGNSA. CDR3 loop: CASSLGLAGGHNEQFF. Written as DNA, the CDR3 is TGTGCCAGCAGCTTAGGACTAGCGGGAGGCCACAATGAGCAGTTCTTC.

This chain uses TRBV7-9 with TRBJ2-2, with TRBD2 identical over 7 bases. The CDR3 loop spans 15 amino acids. Trimming removed 4 bases from V and 7 bases from J; junction bases left unmatched: 9. CDR1 is SEHNR and CDR2 is FQNEAQ in the germline V gene (reference sequence). The CDR3 nucleotides read TGTGCCAGCAGCTATAGCGGGCATAAGGGCGGGGAGCTGTTTTTT. As protein: CASSYSGHKGGELFF.

V and J are TRBV5-1 and TRBJ2-1; 7 bases align to TRBD1. Germline loops: CDR1 SGHRS, CDR2 YFSETQ. CDR3 length: 16 amino acids. J lost 4 bases, V lost 0 bases, and 7 bases had no gene match. CDR3 protein: CASSLVSDRDYNEQFF. CDR3 bases: TGCGCCAGCAGCTTGGTGTCTGACAGGGATTACAATGAGCAGTTCTTC.

The rearrangement links TRBV5-1 to TRBJ2-5, with D unresolved. Trimming removed 0 bases from V and 4 bases from J, with 4 bases in between. The CDR3 runs to 12 residues. The germline V gene has CDR1 SGHRS and CDR2 YFSETQ. Here the CDR3 DNA reads TGCGCCAGCAGCTTGGACGGAGAGACCCAGTACTTC. Encoded protein: CASSLDGETQYF.

The V call is TRBV7-2, the J call TRBJ2-1, with 12 bases aligning to TRBD2. J lost 0 bases, V lost 5 bases, and 5 bases had no gene match. Per germline, CDR1 SGHTA and CDR2 FQGNSA. The CDR3 has 17 amino acids. CDR3 sequence reads: CASSPPTSGSSYNEQFF. The CDR3 nucleotides are TGTGCCAGCAGCCCACCGACTAGCGGGAGCTCCTACAATGAGCAGTTCTTC. Based on the CDR3 plus reference TRBV7-2 and TRBJ2-1, the full variable domain is GAGVSQSPSNKVTEKGKDVELRCDPISGHTALYWYRQSLGQGLEFLIYFQGNSAPDKSGLPSDRFSAERTGGSVSTLTIQRTQQEDSAVYLCASSPPTSGSSYNEQFFGPGTRLTVL.

This clone came up a few times. V is TRBV28 and J is TRBJ1-5, with 9 bases matching TRBD1. V shed 5 bases, J shed 4 bases, and the junction held 12 bases outside the gene matches. This CDR3 has 17 residues. Germline values: CDR1 MDHEN, CDR2 SYDVKM. In DNA form, the CDR3 reads TGTGCCAGCAGTCATGACAGGGGGGAAGGGACAAATCAGCCCCAGCATTTT. Translating it yields CASSHDRGEGTNQPQHF. The full variable domain, its missing parts supplied by reference TRBV28 and TRBJ1-5, is DVKVTQSSRYLVKRTGEKVFLECVQDMDHENMFWYRQDPGLGLRLIYFSYDVKMKEKGDIPEGYSVSREKKERFSLILESASTNQTSMYLCASSHDRGEGTNQPQHFGDGTRLSIL.

This clone has more than one count but fewer than ten. The chain joins TRBV14 to TRBJ2-7, with 11 positions matching TRBD1. The V segment lost 3 bases and the J segment 2 bases; nucleotides outside the gene matches: 6. The CDR3 is 16 amino acids. From germline, CDR1 is SGHDN and CDR2 FVKESK. This chain's CDR3 is CASSQDRDRGAYEQYF. In DNA form, the CDR3 reads TGTGCCAGCAGCCAGGACCGGGACAGGGGGGCCTACGAGCAGTACTTC.

The genes are TRBV13 and TRBJ2-3; 7 bases align to TRBD2. The CDR3 is 13 amino acids. The trim removed 7 bases at V and 6 bases at J, leaving 7 bases unmatched. Germline V gene lookup returns CDR1 PRHDT and CDR2 FYEKMQ (reference sequence). Here the CDR3 reads CASTGLDGDTQYF. The CDR3 DNA reads as TGTGCCAGCACCGGACTAGATGGGGATACGCAGTATTTT.

The chain combines TRBV6-1 with TRBJ1-1, with a weak D call TRBD1 (5 bases). The V gene's germline CDR1 is MNHNS and CDR2 SASEGT. Between the trimmed V and J ends, which lost 0 bases and 4 bases, there was a span of 12 bases. CDR3 length equals 15 residues. For the CDR3, the DNA is TGTGCCAGCAGTGAAGCGGGACTAGCTGGCACTGAAGCTTTCTTT. Its translation is CASSEAGLAGTEAFF.

Only one count was recorded for this clone. The chain carries TRBV7-8 and TRBJ2-7; TRBD1 matches 7 bases. Germline V gene sequence: CDR1 SGHVS, CDR2 FQNEAQ. J gave up 0 bases and V 4 bases, and 3 bases lay outside the gene matches. The CDR3 runs to 14 residues. The CDR3 bases are TGTGCCAGCAGCTCCGGGGACAGCTCCTACGAGCAGTACTTC. It specifies CASSSGDSSYEQYF.

The rearrangement uses TRBV15 and TRBJ2-2; a possible D gene is TRBD1 (5 bases). V was trimmed by 2 bases and J by 5 bases, leaving 12 bases between them. CDR3 size: 15 residues. In germline, CDR1 is LNHNV, CDR2 YYDKDF (reference sequence). CDR3 in DNA: TGTGCCACCAGCAGACAGGGTCCGCGGACCGGGGAGCTGTTTTTT. It yields the protein CATSRQGPRTGELFF.

The rearrangement links TRBV2 to TRBJ2-3, with 10 nucleotides matching TRBD2. The CDR3 totals 15 residues. The germline V gene has CDR1 SNHLY and CDR2 FYNNEI. V was pared by 0 bases and J by 6 bases, with 3 bases of the junction left unmatched. DNA for the CDR3: TGTGCCAGCAGTGAAGCGCTTAGCGGGAGGGATACGCAGTATTTT. Translating gives CASSEALSGRDTQYF.

J is TRBJ2-1 and V is TRBV4-3, with TRBD2 matching over 9 bases. Germline lookup yields CDR1 LGHNA and CDR2 YSLEER. V dropped 0 bases and J dropped 7; count of bases not matched to a gene: 19. This CDR3 contains 20 residues. This CDR3 is CASSQDGKKPPGLAGNEQFF. CDR3 nucleotide sequence: TGCGCCAGCAGCCAAGATGGAAAAAAACCCCCGGGACTAGCAGGGAATGAGCAGTTCTTC.

This clone was recorded a few times. V gene TRBV19 combines with J gene TRBJ2-2; TRBD1 agrees at 8 bases. This CDR3 spans 15 amino acids. Trimming cost V 6 bases and J 5 bases; bases outside gene matches: 8. From germline, CDR1 is LNHDA and CDR2 SQIVND (reference sequence). The chain's CDR3 is CASSGQGVGTGELFF. CDR3 nucleotides: TGTGCCAGTAGCGGACAGGGAGTAGGGACCGGGGAGCTGTTTTTT. The full variable domain, in which reference TRBV19 and TRBJ2-2 provide the parts outside the CDR3, is DGGITQSPKYLFRKEGQNVTLSCEQNLNHDAMYWYRQDPGQGLRLIYYSQIVNDFQKGDIAEGYSVSREKKESFPLTVTSAQKNPTAFYLCASSGQGVGTGELFFGEGSRLTVL.

This clone was detected only once. The chain employs TRBV6-5 and TRBJ1-5; the D is unclear. Germline V gene data show CDR1 as MNHEY and CDR2 as SVGAGI. Trimming left V 5 bases short and J 8 bases short, with 10 bases between. This CDR3 spans 12 amino acids. The CDR3 coding sequence is TGTGCCAGCAGTCCCCGGTTGGAGCCCCAGCATTTT. Amino acid sequence: CASSPRLEPQHF.

For the CDR3, the DNA is TGTGCCAGCAGCACGGACAGGAGTCGACCCTATGGCTACACCTTC. This encodes CASSTDRSRPYGYTF. The chain employs TRBV7-8 and TRBJ1-2; 7 positions agree with TRBD1. The CDR3 contains 15 residues. Germline CDR1 and CDR2: SGHVS and FQNEAQ. V dropped 5 bases and J dropped 4; count of bases not matched to a gene: 10.